The next 21 T cell receptor beta chains were all read from a single sample in a study of CD8+ T cells in alopecia areata. The sequencing template was cDNA reverse transcribed from extracted RNA. Generated by immunoSEQ multiplex PCR, the TCRdb table keeps only in-frame clones and is missing some. In the table there are roughly 250,000 clones, approximately 61% of which are singletons. The material was CD4+ T cells sorted from blood, obtained at week 0. The source is a human donor with alopecia areata.

This clone appeared once. The chain couples TRBV10-3 to TRBJ2-7; 12 bases map to TRBD2. Germline V gene data show CDR1 as ENHRY and CDR2 as SYGVKD. The CDR3 is 13 residues long. V lost 10 bases and J lost 3; bases outside the gene matches: 4. DNA for the CDR3: TGTGCCACCGGACTAGCGGGGAGCTACGAGCAGTACTTC. Translating it yields CATGLAGSYEQYF.

This rearrangement joins TRBV2 to TRBJ1-5; 7 positions agree with TRBD1. Trimming cost V 4 bases and J 1 base; bases outside gene matches: 4. The CDR3 covers 15 residues. CDR1 is SNHLY and CDR2 is FYNNEI in the germline V gene. CDR3 DNA sequence: TGTGCCAGCAGTGCTACACAGGGGAGCAATCAGCCCCAGCATTTT. Translating it yields CASSATQGSNQPQHF.

The chain carries TRBV7-6 and TRBJ2-7; the D gene could be TRBD1 or TRBD2 (5 bases each). Germline lookup yields CDR1 SGHVS and CDR2 FNYEAQ. This CDR3 comprises 14 residues. V was trimmed by 5 bases and J by 6 bases, leaving 17 bases between them. CDR3 loop: CASSPQGPAREQYF. In DNA, the CDR3 is TGTGCCAGCAGCCCTCAGGGACCAGCACGCGAGCAGTACTTC.

This chain uses TRBV11-1 with TRBJ1-1; D not certain. This CDR3 spans 15 amino acids. Germline assignment: CDR1 SGHAT and CDR2 FQDESV (reference sequence). Between the trimmed V and J ends, which lost 7 bases and 0 bases, there was a span of 15 bases. The CDR3 region is CASTGRGGMNTEAFF. CDR3 nucleotides: TGTGCCAGCACAGGTCGGGGAGGGATGAACACTGAAGCTTTCTTT.

The V call is TRBV30, the J call TRBJ1-6; possibly TRBD1 for D (5 bases). V was pared by 2 bases and J by 8 bases, with 19 bases between. Looked up from germline, CDR1 is GTSNPN and CDR2 is SVGIG (reference sequence). This CDR3 is 16 amino acids long. The CDR3 coding sequence is TGTGCCTGGAGTTTACGGGGAGGGACTGGTGATTCACCCCTCCACTTT. Translated, it gives CAWSLRGGTGDSPLHF.

This clone came up a few times. The sample has other DNA sequences that encode this CDR3 too. V usage is TRBV9 and J usage is TRBJ2-2; maybe TRBD1 (5 bases). Looked up from germline, CDR1 is SGDLS and CDR2 is YYNGEE. The CDR3 contains 15 residues. The V end was cut by 0 bases, the J end by 4 bases, with 10 bases between. The CDR3 sequence is CASSVVQGVTGELFF. In DNA, the CDR3 is TGTGCCAGCAGCGTAGTCCAGGGTGTCACCGGGGAGCTGTTTTTT.

This chain joins TRBV5-1 and TRBJ1-2; D is ambiguous. This CDR3 is 14 amino acids long. With 3 bases removed from V and 2 bases from J, the gap between germline ends came to 11 bases. The germline gives CDR1 SGHRS, CDR2 YFSETQ. The CDR3 DNA is TGCGCCAGCAGCTCCGACACCAAGAACTATGGCTACACCTTC. It translates to CASSSDTKNYGYTF.

This chain links TRBV7-9 with TRBJ2-7; the D is unclear. Germline loops: CDR1 SEHNR, CDR2 FQNEAQ (reference sequence). CDR3 size: 14 residues. V lost 5 bases and J 3 bases, leaving 14 bases between the germline ends. The CDR3 DNA follows: TGTGCCAGCAGCGGATTTAACATGAGCTACGAGCAGTACTTC. This encodes CASSGFNMSYEQYF. The variable domain in full, completed from reference TRBV7-9 and TRBJ2-7, reads DTGVSQNPRHKITKRGQNVTFRCDPISEHNRLYWYRQTLGQGPEFLTYFQNEAQLEKSRLLSDRFSAERPKGSFSTLEIQRTEQGDSAMYLCASSGFNMSYEQYFGPGTRLTVT.

The V gene is TRBV5-1, the J gene TRBJ1-1, with D possibly TRBD1 on 5 matching bases. CDR1 and CDR2 from the germline V gene are SGHRS and YFSETQ. V dropped 4 bases and J dropped 0 bases, with 13 bases sitting between them. This CDR3 spans 15 amino acids. CDR3 sequence reads: CASSGNRFMNTEAFF. The CDR3 bases are TGCGCCAGCAGCGGCAACAGGTTCATGAACACTGAAGCTTTCTTT. Based on the CDR3 plus reference TRBV5-1 and TRBJ1-1, the full variable domain is KAGVTQTPRYLIKTRGQQVTLSCSPISGHRSVSWYQQTPGQGLQFLFEYFSETQRNKGNFPGRFSGRQFSNSRSEMNVSTLELGDSALYLCASSGNRFMNTEAFFGQGTRLTVV.

This clone was seen only once. The J gene is TRBJ1-5, the V gene TRBV30; tentative D call: TRBD1 (6 bases). In germline, CDR1 is GTSNPN, CDR2 SVGIG (reference sequence). V was pared by 4 bases and J by 3 bases, with 16 bases between. This CDR3 is built from 15 residues. CDR3 in amino acids: CAWKLGGNTNQPQHF. The DNA of the CDR3 is TGTGCCTGGAAATTGGGGGGCAATACCAATCAGCCCCAGCATTTT.

The V gene is TRBV29-1, the J gene TRBJ2-1; D remains unclear. This CDR3 has 11 amino acids. Germline assignment: CDR1 SQVTM and CDR2 ANQGSEA. Between the trimmed V and J ends, which lost 8 bases and 4 bases, there was a span of 9 bases. The CDR3 spells CSTTGYNEQFF. In DNA, the CDR3 is TGCAGCACCACGGGTTACAATGAGCAGTTCTTC.

The gene calls are TRBV30 and TRBJ1-6; D uncertain. V lost 3 bases and J lost 7, with 22 bases in between. The CDR3 consists of 17 residues. Germline CDR1 and CDR2: GTSNPN and SVGIG (reference sequence). The CDR3 here is CAWSPRPGSYGNSPLHF. CDR3 coding DNA: TGTGCCTGGAGCCCACGGCCGGGGAGTTACGGGAATTCACCCCTCCACTTT.

The rearrangement joins TRBV30 to TRBJ2-1; D may be TRBD2 (5 bases). The CDR3 loop spans 16 amino acids. V dropped 2 bases and J dropped 3 bases, with 17 bases sitting between them. Germline V gene lookup returns CDR1 GTSNPN and CDR2 SVGIG (reference sequence). The CDR3 protein is CAWSQIRGKNYNEQFF. The CDR3 bases are TGTGCCTGGAGTCAAATACGGGGAAAGAACTACAATGAGCAGTTCTTC.

This clone was counted between two and nine times. The chain couples TRBV5-4 to TRBJ2-3; D is perhaps TRBD1 or TRBD2 (6 bases each). V dropped 6 bases and J dropped 5 bases, with 19 bases sitting between them. CDR3 length: 15 amino acids. Germline V CDR1 and CDR2: SGHNT, YYREEE (reference sequence). The CDR3 DNA reads TGTGCCAGCACCTCCACGGGGGCCGGTGGAGATACGCAGTATTTT. This sequence encodes CASTSTGAGGDTQYF. Filled out from reference TRBV5-4 and TRBJ2-3, the complete variable domain reads ETGVTQSPTHLIKTRGQQVTLRCSSQSGHNTVSWYQQALGQGPQFIFQYYREEENGRGNFPPRFSGLQFPNYSSELNVNALELDDSALYLCASTSTGAGGDTQYFGPGTRLTVL.

The V call is TRBV30, the J call TRBJ1-2, with a tentative D call TRBD1 (5 bases). The CDR3 is made up of 12 amino acids. CDR1 and CDR2 from the germline V gene are GTSNPN and SVGIG (reference sequence). With 7 bases removed from V and 8 bases from J, the gap between germline ends came to 17 bases. CDR3 sequence (DNA): TGTGCCTCCCTGCAGGGAACTAAAGGCTACACCTTC. Translating it yields CASLQGTKGYTF.

V gene TRBV2 combines with J gene TRBJ1-1; D remains ambiguous. The germline CDR1 and CDR2 sequences are SNHLY and FYNNEI. There are 13 residues in the CDR3. Between the trimmed V and J ends, which lost 7 bases and 4 bases, there was a span of 13 bases. CDR3 protein: CASTSYSGTEAFF. CDR3 coding DNA: TGTGCCAGCACCTCTTACAGTGGCACTGAAGCTTTCTTT.

The genes are TRBV14 and TRBJ2-7; the D is unclear. The CDR3 runs to 12 residues. Trimming removed 5 bases from V and 5 bases from J, with 10 bases in between. Germline CDR1 reads SGHDN; CDR2 reads FVKESK. The CDR3 spells CASSALGNEQYF. CDR3 DNA: TGTGCCAGCAGCGCCTTAGGGAACGAGCAGTACTTC. The entire variable domain, with the rest obtained from reference TRBV14 and TRBJ2-7, is as follows: EAGVTQFPSHSVIEKGQTVTLRCDPISGHDNLYWYRRVMGKEIKFLLHFVKESKQDESGMPNNRFLAERTGGTYSTLKVQPAELEDSGVYFCASSALGNEQYFGPGTRLTVT.

The chain joins TRBV29-1 to TRBJ1-2, with a tentative D call TRBD1 (5 bases). The V and J ends lost 7 bases and 2 bases respectively, with 11 bases between them. The CDR3 has 12 residues. Per germline, CDR1 SQVTM and CDR2 ANQGSEA. DNA for the CDR3: TGCAGCGGGACACTACCAAACTATGGCTACACCTTC. Amino acids: CSGTLPNYGYTF. Complete variable domain (other parts from reference TRBV29-1 and TRBJ1-2): SAVISQKPSRDICQRGTSLTIQCQVDSQVTMMFWYRQQPGQSLTLIATANQGSEATYESGFVIDKFPISRPNLTFSTLTVSNMSPEDSSIYLCSGTLPNYGYTFGSGTRLTVV.

This chain connects TRBV29-1 to TRBJ2-3, with D perhaps matching TRBD1 or TRBD2 (5 bases each). CDR1 SQVTM and CDR2 ANQGSEA come from the germline V gene. The ends were cut back, 1 base at V and 8 bases at J, with 13 bases in the middle. The CDR3 is 13 amino acids. Here the CDR3 DNA reads TGCAGCGTTGAAGTGGGGGTATGGCTTACGCAGTATTTT. It yields the protein CSVEVGVWLTQYF.

V usage is TRBV7-9 and J usage is TRBJ2-1; 9 bases fit TRBD1. The length of the CDR3 is 13 residues. V lost 7 bases to trimming and J lost 9 bases; unmatched junction nucleotides: 7. Germline loops: CDR1 SEHNR, CDR2 FQNEAQ (reference sequence). The CDR3 loop is CASTSTGGGEQFF. CDR3 nucleotide sequence: TGTGCCAGCACCTCGACAGGGGGGGGTGAGCAGTTCTTC.

A few counts support this clone. The rearrangement links TRBV5-6 to TRBJ1-6; possibly TRBD1 for D (5 bases). V lost 2 bases to trimming and J lost 12 bases, with 15 bases between them. Germline V gene lookup returns CDR1 SGHDT and CDR2 YYEEEE. The CDR3 runs to 14 residues. The CDR3 sequence: CASSFTDGARPLHF. Written as DNA, the CDR3 is TGTGCCAGCAGCTTCACGGACGGGGCACGACCCCTCCACTTT.